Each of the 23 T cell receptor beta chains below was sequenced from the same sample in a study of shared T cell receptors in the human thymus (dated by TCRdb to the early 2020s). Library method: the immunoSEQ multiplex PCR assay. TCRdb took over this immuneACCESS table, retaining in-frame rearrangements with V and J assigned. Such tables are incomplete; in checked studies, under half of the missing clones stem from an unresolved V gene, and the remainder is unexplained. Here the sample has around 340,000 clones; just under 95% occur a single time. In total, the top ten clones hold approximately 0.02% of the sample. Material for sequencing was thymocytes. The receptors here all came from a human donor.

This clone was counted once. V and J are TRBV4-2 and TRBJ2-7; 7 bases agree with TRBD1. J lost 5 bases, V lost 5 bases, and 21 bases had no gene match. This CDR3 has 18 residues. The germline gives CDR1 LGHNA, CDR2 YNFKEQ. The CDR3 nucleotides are TGTGCCAGCAGCGCAGGGGGACAGTTGAGTCCCACCGTCCACGAGCAGTACTTC. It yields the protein CASSAGGQLSPTVHEQYF.

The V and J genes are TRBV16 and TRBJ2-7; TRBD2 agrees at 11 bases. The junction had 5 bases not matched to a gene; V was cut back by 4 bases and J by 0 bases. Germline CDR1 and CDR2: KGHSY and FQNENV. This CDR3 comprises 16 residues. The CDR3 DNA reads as TGTGCCAGCAGCCCTAGCGGGAGGTCTCACTCCTACGAGCAGTACTTC. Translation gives CASSPSGRSHSYEQYF.

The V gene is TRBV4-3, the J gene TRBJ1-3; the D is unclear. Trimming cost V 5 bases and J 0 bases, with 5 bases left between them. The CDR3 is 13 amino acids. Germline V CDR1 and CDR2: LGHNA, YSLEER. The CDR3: CASSRASGNTIYF. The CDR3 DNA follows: TGCGCCAGCAGCAGGGCCTCTGGAAACACCATATATTTT.

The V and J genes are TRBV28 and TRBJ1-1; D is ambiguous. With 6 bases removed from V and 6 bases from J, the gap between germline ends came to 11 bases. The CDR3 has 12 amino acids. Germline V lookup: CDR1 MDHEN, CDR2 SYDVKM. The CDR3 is CASSDSTAEAFF. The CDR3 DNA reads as TGTGCCAGCAGCGATAGTACGGCTGAAGCTTTCTTT.

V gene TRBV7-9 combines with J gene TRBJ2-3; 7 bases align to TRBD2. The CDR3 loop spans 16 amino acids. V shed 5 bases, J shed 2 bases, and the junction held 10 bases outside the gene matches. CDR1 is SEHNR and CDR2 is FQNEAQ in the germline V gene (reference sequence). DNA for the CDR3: TGTGCCAGCAGCCTCAGCTACGGACTAGACACAGATACGCAGTATTTT. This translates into CASSLSYGLDTDTQYF. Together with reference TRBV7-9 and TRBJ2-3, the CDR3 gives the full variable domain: DTGVSQNPRHKITKRGQNVTFRCDPISEHNRLYWYRQTLGQGPEFLTYFQNEAQLEKSRLLSDRFSAERPKGSFSTLEIQRTEQGDSAMYLCASSLSYGLDTDTQYFGPGTRLTVL.

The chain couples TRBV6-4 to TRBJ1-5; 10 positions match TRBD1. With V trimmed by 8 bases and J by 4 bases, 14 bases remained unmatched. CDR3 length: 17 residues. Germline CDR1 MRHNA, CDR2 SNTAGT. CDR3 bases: TGTGCCAGCCCATTATCCCCGACAGGGGGCGAAAATCAGCCCCAGCATTTT. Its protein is CASPLSPTGGENQPQHF.

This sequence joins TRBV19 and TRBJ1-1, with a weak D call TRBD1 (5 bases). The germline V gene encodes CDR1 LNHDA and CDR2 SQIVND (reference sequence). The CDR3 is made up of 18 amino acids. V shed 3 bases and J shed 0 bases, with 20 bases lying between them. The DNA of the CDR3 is TGTGCCAGTAGTATTAGGGGTCTAACCAGGATCATGAACACTGAAGCTTTCTTT. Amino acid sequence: CASSIRGLTRIMNTEAFF.

The CDR3 nucleotides are TGTGCCAGCAGCTTGGATACGGGCCCAGAGAACACCGGGGAGCTGTTTTTT. Residues: CASSLDTGPENTGELFF. J is TRBJ2-2 and V is TRBV5-6; D ambiguous. V dropped 0 bases and J dropped 1 base, with 13 bases sitting between them. CDR3 length: 17 residues. The germline gives CDR1 SGHDT, CDR2 YYEEEE.

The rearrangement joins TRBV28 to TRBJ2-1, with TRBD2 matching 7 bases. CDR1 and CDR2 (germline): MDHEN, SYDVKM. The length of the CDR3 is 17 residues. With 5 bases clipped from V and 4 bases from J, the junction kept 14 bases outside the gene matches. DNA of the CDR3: TGTGCCAGCAGTCTCGAGACTAGCTCCACCCTATACAATGAGCAGTTCTTC. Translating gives CASSLETSSTLYNEQFF.

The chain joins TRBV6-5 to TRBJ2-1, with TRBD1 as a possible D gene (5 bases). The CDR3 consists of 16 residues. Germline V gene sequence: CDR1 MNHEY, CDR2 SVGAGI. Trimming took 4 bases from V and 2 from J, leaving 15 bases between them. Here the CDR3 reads CASSCYPRQPYNEQFF. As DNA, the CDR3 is TGTGCCAGCAGTTGCTACCCCAGACAGCCCTACAATGAGCAGTTCTTC.

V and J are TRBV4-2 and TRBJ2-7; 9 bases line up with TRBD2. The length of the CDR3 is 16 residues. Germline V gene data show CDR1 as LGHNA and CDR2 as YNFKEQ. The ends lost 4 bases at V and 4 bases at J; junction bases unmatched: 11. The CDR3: CASSLTSGSRGYEQYF. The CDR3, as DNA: TGTGCCAGCAGCCTTACTAGCGGGTCCCGGGGGTACGAGCAGTACTTC.

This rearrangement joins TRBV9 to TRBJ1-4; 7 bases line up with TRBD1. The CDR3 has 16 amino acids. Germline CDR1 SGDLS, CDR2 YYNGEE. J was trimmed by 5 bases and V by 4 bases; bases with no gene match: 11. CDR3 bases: TGTGCCAGCAGCTCTAGACGGACAGGTGACAATGAAAAACTGTTTTTT. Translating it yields CASSSRRTGDNEKLFF.

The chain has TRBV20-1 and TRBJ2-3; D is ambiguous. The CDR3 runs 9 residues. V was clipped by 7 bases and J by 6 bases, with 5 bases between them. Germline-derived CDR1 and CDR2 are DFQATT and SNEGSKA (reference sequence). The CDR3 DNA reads TGCAGTGTTAGGGATACGCAGTATTTT. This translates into CSVRDTQYF.

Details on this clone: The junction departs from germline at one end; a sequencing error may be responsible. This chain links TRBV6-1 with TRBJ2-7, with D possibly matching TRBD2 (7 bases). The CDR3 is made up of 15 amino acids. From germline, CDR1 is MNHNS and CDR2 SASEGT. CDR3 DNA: TGTGCCATCAGTGAGTCCTGGGGGGGCCTGGGAGAGCAGTACTTC. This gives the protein CAISESWGGLGEQYF.

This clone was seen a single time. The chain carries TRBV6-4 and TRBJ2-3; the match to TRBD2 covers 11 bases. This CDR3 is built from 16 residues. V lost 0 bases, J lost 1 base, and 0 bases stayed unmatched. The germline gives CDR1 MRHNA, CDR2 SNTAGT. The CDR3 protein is CASSDSSGRGTDTQYF. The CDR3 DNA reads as TGTGCCAGCAGTGACTCTAGCGGGAGGGGCACAGATACGCAGTATTTT.

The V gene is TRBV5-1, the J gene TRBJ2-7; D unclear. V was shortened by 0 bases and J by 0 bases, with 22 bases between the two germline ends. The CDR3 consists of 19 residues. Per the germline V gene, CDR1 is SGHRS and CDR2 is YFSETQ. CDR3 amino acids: CASSLEGVRFGYYSYEQYF. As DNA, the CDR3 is TGCGCCAGCAGCTTGGAAGGCGTAAGGTTCGGTTACTACTCCTACGAGCAGTACTTC.

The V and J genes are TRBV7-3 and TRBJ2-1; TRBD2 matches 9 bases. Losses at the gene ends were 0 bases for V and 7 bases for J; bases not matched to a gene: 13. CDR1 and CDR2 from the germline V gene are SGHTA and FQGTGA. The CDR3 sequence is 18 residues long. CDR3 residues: CASSLTAPGAGGWNEQFF. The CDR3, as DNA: TGTGCCAGCAGCTTAACGGCCCCTGGGGCGGGAGGGTGGAATGAGCAGTTCTTC.

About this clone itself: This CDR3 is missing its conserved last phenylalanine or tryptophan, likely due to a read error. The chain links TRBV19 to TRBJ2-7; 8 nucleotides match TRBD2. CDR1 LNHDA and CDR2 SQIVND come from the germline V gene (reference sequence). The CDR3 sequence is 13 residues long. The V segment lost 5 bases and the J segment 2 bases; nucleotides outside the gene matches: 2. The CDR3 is CASSVAGTYEQYL. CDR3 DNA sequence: TGTGCCAGTAGTGTAGCGGGGACCTACGAGCAGTACTTA.

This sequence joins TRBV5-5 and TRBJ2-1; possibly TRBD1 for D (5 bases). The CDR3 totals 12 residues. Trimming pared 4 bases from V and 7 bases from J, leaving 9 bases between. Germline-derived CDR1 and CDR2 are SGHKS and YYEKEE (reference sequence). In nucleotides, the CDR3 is TGTGCCAGCAGCCTCAGGGATAATGAGCAGTTCTTC. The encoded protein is CASSLRDNEQFF.

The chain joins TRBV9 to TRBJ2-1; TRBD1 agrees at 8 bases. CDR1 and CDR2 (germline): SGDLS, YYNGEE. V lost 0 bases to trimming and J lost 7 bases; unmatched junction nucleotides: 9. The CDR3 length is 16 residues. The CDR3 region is CASSVVQDRASNEQFF. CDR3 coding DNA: TGTGCCAGCAGCGTAGTCCAGGACAGGGCTTCTAATGAGCAGTTCTTC.

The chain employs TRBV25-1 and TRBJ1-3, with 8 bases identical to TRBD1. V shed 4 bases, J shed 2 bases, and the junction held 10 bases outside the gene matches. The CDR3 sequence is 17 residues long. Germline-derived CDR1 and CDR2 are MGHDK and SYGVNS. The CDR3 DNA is TGTGCCAGCAGTGCCTACAGGGGGAATTTAGCTGGAAACACCATATATTTT. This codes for CASSAYRGNLAGNTIYF.

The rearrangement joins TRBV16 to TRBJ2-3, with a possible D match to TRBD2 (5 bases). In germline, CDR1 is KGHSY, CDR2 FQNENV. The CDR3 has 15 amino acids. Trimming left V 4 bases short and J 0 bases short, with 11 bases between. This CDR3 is CASSPGEKSTDTQYF. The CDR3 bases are TGTGCCAGCAGCCCCGGGGAGAAAAGCACAGATACGCAGTATTTT.

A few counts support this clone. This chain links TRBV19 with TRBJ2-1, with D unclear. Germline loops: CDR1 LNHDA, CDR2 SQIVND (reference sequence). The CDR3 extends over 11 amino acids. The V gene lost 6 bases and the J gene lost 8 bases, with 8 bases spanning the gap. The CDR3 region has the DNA TGTGCCAGTAGAGGTGGGGATGAGCAGTTCTTC. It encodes CASRGGDEQFF.